This TCR beta chain was found in a study of regulatory T cells in long-lasting Graves disease. There are 16 residues in the CDR3. The V gene's germline CDR1 is MNHNS and CDR2 SASEGT. Trimming removed 6 bases from V and 3 bases from J; junction bases left unmatched: 10. iRepertoire HTBI primers and Arm-PCR of CDR3 regions built TCR beta libraries. Via MiXCR, TCRdb re-called the multiplex PCR reads, giving one row per CDR3 protein. The sample has roughly 500,000 distinct CDR3 sequences; less than 25% are singletons. This clonotype was counted at least ten times. Time point noted: persistent/refractory GD, antithyroid drugs over 5 years with positive TRAb. PBMC-derived RNA was used for the TCR library.

The chain recombines TRBV6-1 with TRBJ2-7; 11 nucleotides align to TRBD2. The source material was peripheral blood mononuclear cells (PBMCs), sampled when the disease was refractory, from a patient treated with antithyroid drugs. The clonotype comes from a female donor with Graves disease. The CDR3 nucleotides are TGTGCCAGCAGAAGACTAGCGGGGAGCCGAAACTACGAGCAGTACTTC. It encodes CASRRLAGSRNYEQYF.